This TCR beta chain was recovered during a study of cytomegalovirus exposure and HLA in healthy donors. Study-level results: Associated with cytomegalovirus, according to the listing, were 150 to 200 TCR beta chains.

Trimming removed 3 bases from V and 6 bases from J, with 17 bases in between. CDR3 length: 16 amino acids. CDR1 is MNHEY and CDR2 is SMNVEV in the germline V gene (reference sequence). With respect to this clone: Antigen unknown.

Clones were read by immunoSEQ multiplex PCR, and TCRdb kept only the in-frame ones, dropping some. The sample carries hundreds of thousands of clones, 86% recorded once. The V and J genes are TRBV27 and TRBJ2-2, with D perhaps matching TRBD2 (6 bases). Sequencing was carried out using PBMCs. The TCR originated in a woman younger than 35 in good health and CMV-seronegative. CDR3 sequence (DNA): TGTGCCAGCAGTTTCGCGCTAGCGATGGGTGCCGGGGAGCTGTTTTTT. Encoded protein: CASSFALAMGAGELFF.